A selection of T cell receptor beta chains follows, all from one sample in a study of spatial heterogeneity in lung cancer. TCRdb passed the 5' RACE reads through MiXCR, listing each CDR3 protein once. The sample lists roughly 34,000 distinct CDR3 sequences, just over 7.5% occurring once. This material consisted of PBMCs, taken at follow-up. These receptors were obtained from a male donor with early-stage non-small cell lung cancer. CDR3s include the opening cysteine and the closing phenylalanine or tryptophan. Each record gives: clone size, D gene, J gene, V gene, CDR3 protein, CDR3 DNA. D genes are given only for firm matches. Size values are once, few and many counts, or a class for expanded clones, and some rows have none.

size: many
D: NA
J: TRBJ2-5
V: TRBV13
CDR3: CASSTQQGRETQYF
DNA: TGTGCCAGCAGCACCCAACAGGGACGGGAGACCCAGTACTTC

size: many
D: TRBD1
J: TRBJ2-7
V: TRBV5-1
CDR3: CASSVGQGAGEQYF
DNA: TGCGCCAGCAGCGTGGGACAGGGGGCTGGCGAGCAGTACTTC

size: few
D: NA
J: TRBJ2-7
V: TRBV2
CDR3: CASSAGPYEQYF
DNA: TGTGCCAGCAGTGCGGGTCCCTACGAGCAGTACTTC

size: NA
D: TRBD1
J: TRBJ2-7
V: TRBV5-8
CDR3: CASSSDRVSYEQYF
DNA: TGTGCCAGCAGCTCAGACAGGGTTTCCTACGAGCAGTACTTC

size: few
D: TRBD1
J: TRBJ2-7
V: TRBV5-1
CDR3: CASSSGQGAHEQYF
DNA: TGCGCCAGCAGCTCGGGACAGGGGGCGCACGAGCAGTACTTC

size: many
D: TRBD2
J: TRBJ2-3
V: TRBV19
CDR3: CASSIDRASGGLGDTQYF
DNA: TGTGCCAGTAGTATAGATCGGGCTAGCGGGGGCCTAGGGGATACGCAGTATTTT

size: many
D: TRBD1
J: TRBJ2-1
V: TRBV24-1
CDR3: CATMATGYNEQFF
DNA: TGTGCCACCATGGCGACAGGGTACAATGAGCAGTTCTTC

size: many
D: NA
J: TRBJ2-3
V: TRBV10-3
CDR3: CAISEQGGADTQYF
DNA: TGTGCCATCAGTGAACAGGGAGGTGCAGATACGCAGTATTTT

size: many
D: NA
J: TRBJ2-2
V: TRBV24-1
CDR3: CATRGTTGELFF
DNA: TGTGCCACCAGGGGGACCACCGGGGAGCTGTTTTTT

size: many
D: NA
J: TRBJ1-4
V: TRBV10-3
CDR3: CAIRDVINEKLFF
DNA: TGTGCCATCAGGGACGTAATTAATGAAAAACTGTTTTTT

size: many
D: NA
J: TRBJ1-2
V: TRBV2
CDR3: CASSLQGLEGYTF
DNA: TGTGCCAGCAGTTTACAGGGACTGGAGGGCTACACCTTC

size: NA
D: TRBD2
J: TRBJ2-1
V: TRBV20-1
CDR3: CSARMSGGVNEQFF
DNA: TGCAGTGCTAGAATGAGCGGGGGGGTAAATGAGCAGTTCTTC

size: many
D: NA
J: TRBJ1-4
V: TRBV5-1
CDR3: CASSFGYQNEKLFF
DNA: TGCGCCAGCAGCTTTGGTTACCAGAATGAAAAACTGTTTTTT

size: many
D: TRBD1
J: TRBJ1-5
V: TRBV9
CDR3: CASSDGTDNQPQHF
DNA: TGTGCCAGCAGCGACGGGACAGATAATCAGCCCCAGCATTTT

size: many
D: NA
J: TRBJ2-3
V: TRBV24-1
CDR3: CATSDSGGDTQYF
DNA: TGTGCCACCAGTGATTCGGGTGGAGATACGCAGTATTTT

size: many
D: TRBD1
J: TRBJ2-2
V: TRBV9
CDR3: CASSAGTANTGELFF
DNA: TGTGCCAGCAGCGCCGGGACAGCTAACACCGGGGAGCTGTTTTTT

size: many
D: TRBD2
J: TRBJ2-5
V: TRBV12-3/TRBV12-4
CDR3: CASSQTSGGFQETQYF
DNA: TGTGCCAGCAGTCAAACTAGCGGGGGGTTCCAAGAGACCCAGTACTTC

size: many
D: NA
J: TRBJ2-2
V: TRBV10-3
CDR3: CAISDVARETGELFF
DNA: TGTGCCATCAGTGATGTGGCCAGGGAGACCGGGGAGCTGTTTTTT

size: many
D: NA
J: TRBJ2-3
V: TRBV7-9
CDR3: CASSPPGSETQYF
DNA: TGTGCCAGCAGTCCACCCGGCTCAGAGACGCAGTATTTT

size: many
D: NA
J: TRBJ1-3
V: TRBV7-8
CDR3: CASSPQGFGNTIYF
DNA: TGTGCCAGCAGCCCACAGGGTTTTGGAAACACCATATATTTT

size: many
D: TRBD1
J: TRBJ1-1
V: TRBV29-1
CDR3: CSGGQGDTEAFF
DNA: TGCAGCGGGGGACAGGGTGACACTGAAGCTTTCTTT

size: many
D: TRBD1
J: TRBJ2-2
V: TRBV7-9
CDR3: CASSMPGTGIQAGELFF
DNA: TGTGCCAGCAGCATGCCTGGGACAGGGATTCAGGCCGGGGAGCTGTTTTTT

size: many
D: TRBD1
J: TRBJ1-1
V: TRBV3-1
CDR3: CASSPWVGTGETEAFF
DNA: TGTGCCAGCAGCCCATGGGTAGGGACAGGGGAAACTGAAGCTTTCTTT

size: many
D: TRBD2
J: TRBJ2-1
V: TRBV20-1
CDR3: CSADASGGVEQFF
DNA: TGCAGTGCGGACGCTAGCGGGGGGGTTGAGCAGTTCTTC

size: many
D: TRBD2
J: TRBJ2-5
V: TRBV12-3/TRBV12-4
CDR3: CASSFWLAGLQETQYF
DNA: TGTGCCAGCAGTTTCTGGCTAGCGGGACTTCAAGAGACCCAGTACTTC

size: many
D: NA
J: TRBJ2-3
V: TRBV9
CDR3: CASSETGQVTDTQYF
DNA: TGTGCCAGCAGCGAAACGGGACAAGTCACAGATACGCAGTATTTT

size: many
D: NA
J: TRBJ1-4
V: TRBV7-9
CDR3: CASTQNGIASEKLFF
DNA: TGTGCCAGCACCCAAAACGGGATTGCCTCGGAAAAACTGTTTTTT